This TCR beta chain was profiled in a study of radiotherapy plus CTLA-4 blockade in lung cancer. About the study: With approximately 33% of patients having disease control, objective responses were seen in about 17%.

Sequencing was performed with immunoSEQ multiplex PCR; in TCRdb, only in-frame clones are kept and a portion is missing. The top ten clones hold 3% to 4% of a sample with almost 55,000 clones, approximately 80% of them seen once. This CDR3 is 15 amino acids long. J lost 9 bases, V lost 5 bases, and 8 bases had no gene match. Germline V gives CDR1 SNHLY, CDR2 FYNNEI. Overall study findings and caveats: Early blood T cell clone dynamics reportedly forecast response best, with interferon-beta. Once radiotherapy plus ipilimumab had been given, TCR clones derived from tumor expanded in blood.

Turning to this clone: The target antigen is unknown.

Focal radiation was given together with CTLA-4 blockade (ipilimumab) to patients with chemo-refractory metastatic non-small-cell lung cancer. This sequence joins TRBV2 and TRBJ1-6, with 9 bases identical to TRBD1. The TCR was taken from a human donor with non-small cell lung cancer who had a partial response to radiotherapy plus ipilimumab. The specimen comprised peripheral blood, sampled from a patient treated with radiotherapy plus ipilimumab. CDR3 loop: CASSNGQGYGSPLHF. The CDR3 DNA follows: TGTGCCAGCAGTAATGGACAGGGGTACGGTTCACCCCTCCACTTT.